These 29 T cell receptor beta chains came from one sample sequenced in a study of T cell repertoires in cytomegalovirus infection. From the reads, TCRdb called clonotypes with MiXCR, one entry per CDR3 protein. This table has around 740,000 distinct CDR3 sequences, 35% to 40% appearing once. Sequenced input: PBMCs. The receptors shown here come from a human donor in good health (CMV status not recorded). Some clones in this sample may be carry-over from other donors' samples.

The chain links TRBV27 to TRBJ2-2; TRBD1 matches at 8 bases. Germline V CDR1 and CDR2: MNHEY, SMNVEV (reference sequence). With V trimmed by 5 bases and J by 4 bases, 15 bases remained unmatched. CDR3 size: 18 residues. CDR3 bases: TGTGCCAGCAGTCACAAACCGGGACAGGCCTTTTCCACCGGGGAGCTGTTTTTT. Translating it yields CASSHKPGQAFSTGELFF.

This clonotype was seen more than once but under ten times. This chain connects TRBV12-3 or TRBV12-4 to TRBJ1-5; D may be TRBD1 (5 bases). The CDR3 contains 15 residues. V lost 4 bases to trimming and J lost 5 bases, with 15 bases between them. The CDR3 sequence is CASSSIGRAHQPQHF. The CDR3 nucleotides are TGTGCCAGCAGTTCCATAGGCAGGGCCCATCAGCCCCAGCATTTT.

V usage is TRBV10-3 and J usage is TRBJ2-2; tentatively, D is TRBD1 or TRBD2 (5 bases each). Germline lookup yields CDR1 ENHRY and CDR2 SYGVKD. Trimming shortened V by 0 bases and J by 2 bases, and 10 bases separated the two germline ends. The CDR3 has 16 amino acids. DNA for the CDR3: TGTGCCATCAGTGAGTCCGGGGCCCTTAACACCGGGGAGCTGTTTTTT. Its translation is CAISESGALNTGELFF.

The chain recombines TRBV19 with TRBJ1-1; D may be TRBD1 (6 bases). Germline CDR1 reads LNHDA; CDR2 reads SQIVND (reference sequence). The ends were cut back, 4 bases at V and 1 base at J, with 16 bases in the middle. The CDR3 contains 16 residues. CDR3 nucleotide sequence: TGTGCCAGTAGTACCCGGACAGTCTGGGCGAACACTGAAGCTTTCTTT. Residues: CASSTRTVWANTEAFF.

The chain has TRBV12-5 and TRBJ1-1, with 8 bases fitting TRBD1. Germline V CDR1 and CDR2: LGHNT, FRNRAP. The CDR3 spans 14 residues. With V trimmed by 5 bases and J by 3 bases, 5 bases remained unmatched. CDR3 DNA sequence: TGTGCTAGTGGTGGCGACAGGGGTGACACTGAAGCTTTCTTT. Amino acid sequence: CASGGDRGDTEAFF.

The chain combines TRBV6-1 with TRBJ2-1; 8 bases are a match to TRBD2. Germline V lookup: CDR1 MNHNS, CDR2 SASEGT. This CDR3 comprises 13 residues. V lost 8 bases, J lost 6 bases, and 6 bases stayed unmatched. CDR3 residues: CASGLADSNEQFF. In DNA form, the CDR3 reads TGTGCCAGCGGACTAGCAGACAGCAATGAGCAGTTCTTC.

V is TRBV20-1 and J is TRBJ1-1, with D tentatively TRBD1 (6 bases). The CDR3 length is 13 residues. Germline V gene data show CDR1 as DFQATT and CDR2 as SNEGSKA (reference sequence). CDR3 residues: CRAEQGMNTEAFF. The CDR3 DNA reads TGCAGGGCCGAACAGGGCATGAACACTGAAGCTTTCTTT.

The sample holds many counts of this clonotype. This chain connects TRBV7-8 to TRBJ1-2, with TRBD1 identical over 10 bases. The CDR3 contains 17 residues. Germline V gene data show CDR1 as SGHVS and CDR2 as FQNEAQ. After removal of 5 bases from V and 0 bases from J, the junction contained 9 bases not matched to a gene. The CDR3 loop reads CASSPRDRGRSNYGYTF. In DNA, the CDR3 is TGTGCCAGCAGCCCCCGGGACAGGGGAAGGTCTAACTATGGCTACACCTTC.

This clonotype was found a few times. This chain uses TRBV11-2 with TRBJ1-2; D remains unclear. V lost 2 bases to trimming and J lost 8 bases, with 24 bases between them. This CDR3 comprises 17 residues. Looked up from germline, CDR1 is SGHAT and CDR2 is FQNNGV. CDR3 coding DNA: TGTGCCAGCAGCTTATCGCCAGGACTAGTTGGACCTTGGGGCTACACCTTC. This translates into CASSLSPGLVGPWGYTF.

The chain links TRBV4-1 to TRBJ2-7; the D call may be TRBD1 or TRBD2 (5 bases each). V dropped 1 base and J dropped 2 bases, with 18 bases sitting between them. The CDR3 is 17 residues long. Germline V CDR1 and CDR2: MGHRA, YSYEKL. As DNA, the CDR3 is TGCGCCAGCAGCCAAGGGAACCAGGGACCGAATCCCTACGAGCAGTACTTC. Its translation is CASSQGNQGPNPYEQYF.

With respect to this clonotype: An end of the junction does not agree with germline; a read error may underlie this. The chain joins TRBV20-1 to TRBJ2-6; a possible D gene is TRBD1 (6 bases). CDR1 DFQATT and CDR2 SNEGSKA come from the germline V gene (reference sequence). This CDR3 has 19 amino acids. CDR3 sequence reads: CRASRVQGTGSSGANVLTF. Written as DNA, the CDR3 is TGCCGTGCTAGTCGAGTCCAAGGAACAGGGAGCTCTGGGGCCAACGTCCTGACTTTC.

This clonotype was seen a handful of times. This chain links TRBV27 with TRBJ2-1; tentatively, D is TRBD2 (6 bases). Trimming removed 4 bases at V and 9 bases at J, with 22 bases between. The CDR3 consists of 16 residues. The germline V gene encodes CDR1 MNHEY and CDR2 SMNVEV (reference sequence). CDR3 DNA: TGTGCCAGCAGTTCCGTGACGGGAGTGTACAATGGTGAGCAGTTCTTC. It is translated as CASSSVTGVYNGEQFF.

This chain uses TRBV7-9 with TRBJ1-1, with 7 bases fitting TRBD1. Germline V gives CDR1 SEHNR, CDR2 FQNEAQ (reference sequence). V trimming: 4 bases; J trimming: 4 bases; junction bases outside the gene matches: 9. The CDR3 contains 15 residues. Written as DNA, the CDR3 is TGTGCCAGCAGCTCTTTACAGGGGTCGGGCACTGAAGCTTTCTTT. This gives the protein CASSSLQGSGTEAFF.

The chain joins TRBV27 to TRBJ2-1, with 8 bases matching TRBD2. CDR3 length: 16 residues. Looked up from germline, CDR1 is MNHEY and CDR2 is SMNVEV (reference sequence). V shed 6 bases, J shed 4 bases, and the junction held 11 bases outside the gene matches. CDR3 DNA: TGTGCCAGCAGCAAACTACTAGCGGATTATTACAATGAGCAGTTCTTC. Translated, it gives CASSKLLADYYNEQFF.

The CDR3: CAVAGGLNTEAFF. CDR3 DNA sequence: TGTGCCGTAGCAGGGGGCTTGAACACTGAAGCTTTCTTT. The chain is built from TRBV28 and TRBJ1-1; 8 bases align to TRBD1. The length of the CDR3 is 13 residues. J lost 0 bases, V lost 11 bases, and 5 bases had no gene match. Germline loops: CDR1 MDHEN, CDR2 SYDVKM. The variable domain in full, completed from reference TRBV28 and TRBJ1-1, reads DVKVTQSSRYLVKRTGEKVFLECVQDMDHENMFWYRQDPGLGLRLIYFSYDVKMKEKGDIPEGYSVSREKKERFSLILESASTNQTSMYLCAVAGGLNTEAFFGQGTRLTVV.

In regard to this clonotype: A clone one base away is much larger, so this may be a read error. J is TRBJ2-4 and V is TRBV6-1, with D hard to call. Germline V lookup: CDR1 MNHNS, CDR2 SASEGT. This CDR3 is 15 amino acids long. As DNA, the CDR3 is TGTGACAGCAGTGAAGAATCACTAGCCAAAAACATTCAGTACTTC. Translating it yields CDSSEESLAKNIQYF.

V gene TRBV5-7 combines with J gene TRBJ1-1; no definite D call. TRBV5-7 is an ORF, and what it does is uncertain. V was trimmed by 0 bases and J by 8 bases, leaving 14 bases between them. The CDR3 has 14 amino acids. CDR3 DNA sequence: TGTGCCAGCAGCTTGGGGAACGGGCTTGCGGAAGCTTTCTTT. It specifies CASSLGNGLAEAFF.

The table lists this clonotype with many counts. This chain connects TRBV28 to TRBJ2-3, with 8 bases fitting TRBD2. With 9 bases clipped from V and 8 bases from J, the junction kept 16 bases outside the gene matches. Germline V gives CDR1 MDHEN, CDR2 SYDVKM. The CDR3 runs 15 residues. The CDR3 sequence is CASGGPAGARGTQYF. CDR3 bases: TGTGCCAGTGGAGGGCCAGCGGGGGCCAGGGGTACGCAGTATTTT.

The V and J genes are TRBV28 and TRBJ1-2; 7 bases map to TRBD1. CDR3 length: 17 amino acids. Germline trimming cut 2 bases from V and 6 bases from J; bases unmatched to any gene: 15. In germline, CDR1 is MDHEN, CDR2 SYDVKM. In DNA, the CDR3 is TGTGCCAGCAGTTTAACCCGTACCGGACAGGTTAGGCATGGCTACACCTTC. Translating it yields CASSLTRTGQVRHGYTF.

The V call is TRBV12-3 or TRBV12-4, the J call TRBJ1-1, with D perhaps TRBD1 (5 bases). With 5 bases removed from V and 9 bases from J, the gap between germline ends came to 25 bases. CDR3 length: 16 amino acids. DNA of the CDR3: TGTGCCAGCAGTCCCCCCTTGGGGCAGCATATAGACCAAGCTTTCTTT. Its translation: CASSPPLGQHIDQAFF.

The CDR3 coding sequence is TGTGCCAGCAGCTTAGTTCGCGTGACGGAGGCAACTAATGAAAAACTGTTTTTT. As protein: CASSLVRVTEATNEKLFF. The chain employs TRBV7-9 and TRBJ1-4; D unclear. V lost 1 base, J lost 0 bases, and 15 bases lay in between. CDR1 SEHNR and CDR2 FQNEAQ come from the germline V gene (reference sequence). This CDR3 spans 18 amino acids.

This clonotype turned up a few times. CDR3 bases: TGTGCCAGCAGTTACTTCGCGGACAAAAACATTCAGTACTTC. It codes for CASSYFADKNIQYF. V is TRBV6-6 and J is TRBJ2-4; D is undetermined. Trimming removed 1 base at V and 3 bases at J, with 7 bases between. Germline assignment: CDR1 MNHNY and CDR2 SVGAGI (reference sequence). CDR3 length: 14 residues.

Only one count was recorded for this clonotype. J is TRBJ2-5 and V is TRBV7-3; tentatively, D is TRBD1 or TRBD2 (6 bases each). Per the germline V gene, CDR1 is SGHTA and CDR2 is FQGTGA. Trimming shortened V by 8 bases and J by 0 bases, and 13 bases separated the two germline ends. The CDR3 extends over 14 amino acids. The CDR3 is CASRTGAYQETQYF. The CDR3 nucleotides read TGTGCCAGCCGCACGGGGGCGTACCAAGAGACCCAGTACTTC.

A note on this clonotype: A much larger clone sits a single nucleotide away, making a read error possible. This chain joins TRBV7-6 and TRBJ2-1, with D uncertain. Per the germline V gene, CDR1 is SGHVS and CDR2 is FNYEAQ. CDR3 size: 13 residues. CDR3 sequence (DNA): TGTTCCAGCAGCTTAGAAGTCGGGTATGAGCAGTTCTTC. This encodes CSSSLEVGYEQFF.

J is TRBJ2-1 and V is TRBV19; possibly TRBD1 for D (6 bases). The V end was cut by 5 bases, the J end by 4 bases, with 15 bases between. The length of the CDR3 is 15 residues. Germline CDR1 reads LNHDA; CDR2 reads SQIVND (reference sequence). The CDR3 DNA reads as TGTGCCAGTAGTGTAGCCGGGACAAAATACAATGAGCAGTTCTTC. As protein: CASSVAGTKYNEQFF.

CDR3 sequence: CASSTRTGRSLGTEAFF. CDR3 DNA: TGTGCCAGCAGTACCCGGACAGGGAGGTCGTTGGGCACTGAAGCTTTCTTT. The chain employs TRBV28 and TRBJ1-1, with 8 bases fitting TRBD1. The CDR3 is made up of 17 amino acids. The J segment lost 4 bases and the V segment lost 5 bases, leaving 15 bases of the junction unmatched. Germline V gene sequence: CDR1 MDHEN, CDR2 SYDVKM. The whole variable domain, remainder taken from reference TRBV28 and TRBJ1-1, is DVKVTQSSRYLVKRTGEKVFLECVQDMDHENMFWYRQDPGLGLRLIYFSYDVKMKEKGDIPEGYSVSREKKERFSLILESASTNQTSMYLCASSTRTGRSLGTEAFFGQGTRLTVV.

The rearrangement joins TRBV28 to TRBJ1-5, with D unresolved. This CDR3 region has 14 residues. Germline CDR1 MDHEN, CDR2 SYDVKM. V was shortened by 6 bases and J by 0 bases, with 9 bases between the two germline ends. In DNA form, the CDR3 reads TGTGCCAGCAGATTCCCGTATAGCAATCAGCCCCAGCATTTT. Translating it yields CASRFPYSNQPQHF.

This clonotype was counted only a few times. The rearrangement joins TRBV6-1 to TRBJ2-7; D call uncertain. This CDR3 has 14 residues. V was shortened by 2 bases and J by 2 bases, with 10 bases between the two germline ends. In germline, CDR1 is MNHNS, CDR2 SASEGT. CDR3 sequence reads: CASSERSPAYEQYF. The CDR3 DNA reads as TGTGCCAGCAGTGAACGGTCTCCTGCCTACGAGCAGTACTTC.

The sample holds a few counts of this clonotype. This sequence joins TRBV9 and TRBJ2-2; TRBD2 is a possible D gene (5 bases). This CDR3 has 14 residues. CDR1 and CDR2 (germline): SGDLS, YYNGEE. Trimming removed 3 bases from V and 7 bases from J, with 13 bases in between. CDR3 loop: CASSAGPGGGELFF. The DNA of the CDR3 is TGTGCCAGCAGCGCCGGTCCCGGAGGCGGGGAGCTGTTTTTT.